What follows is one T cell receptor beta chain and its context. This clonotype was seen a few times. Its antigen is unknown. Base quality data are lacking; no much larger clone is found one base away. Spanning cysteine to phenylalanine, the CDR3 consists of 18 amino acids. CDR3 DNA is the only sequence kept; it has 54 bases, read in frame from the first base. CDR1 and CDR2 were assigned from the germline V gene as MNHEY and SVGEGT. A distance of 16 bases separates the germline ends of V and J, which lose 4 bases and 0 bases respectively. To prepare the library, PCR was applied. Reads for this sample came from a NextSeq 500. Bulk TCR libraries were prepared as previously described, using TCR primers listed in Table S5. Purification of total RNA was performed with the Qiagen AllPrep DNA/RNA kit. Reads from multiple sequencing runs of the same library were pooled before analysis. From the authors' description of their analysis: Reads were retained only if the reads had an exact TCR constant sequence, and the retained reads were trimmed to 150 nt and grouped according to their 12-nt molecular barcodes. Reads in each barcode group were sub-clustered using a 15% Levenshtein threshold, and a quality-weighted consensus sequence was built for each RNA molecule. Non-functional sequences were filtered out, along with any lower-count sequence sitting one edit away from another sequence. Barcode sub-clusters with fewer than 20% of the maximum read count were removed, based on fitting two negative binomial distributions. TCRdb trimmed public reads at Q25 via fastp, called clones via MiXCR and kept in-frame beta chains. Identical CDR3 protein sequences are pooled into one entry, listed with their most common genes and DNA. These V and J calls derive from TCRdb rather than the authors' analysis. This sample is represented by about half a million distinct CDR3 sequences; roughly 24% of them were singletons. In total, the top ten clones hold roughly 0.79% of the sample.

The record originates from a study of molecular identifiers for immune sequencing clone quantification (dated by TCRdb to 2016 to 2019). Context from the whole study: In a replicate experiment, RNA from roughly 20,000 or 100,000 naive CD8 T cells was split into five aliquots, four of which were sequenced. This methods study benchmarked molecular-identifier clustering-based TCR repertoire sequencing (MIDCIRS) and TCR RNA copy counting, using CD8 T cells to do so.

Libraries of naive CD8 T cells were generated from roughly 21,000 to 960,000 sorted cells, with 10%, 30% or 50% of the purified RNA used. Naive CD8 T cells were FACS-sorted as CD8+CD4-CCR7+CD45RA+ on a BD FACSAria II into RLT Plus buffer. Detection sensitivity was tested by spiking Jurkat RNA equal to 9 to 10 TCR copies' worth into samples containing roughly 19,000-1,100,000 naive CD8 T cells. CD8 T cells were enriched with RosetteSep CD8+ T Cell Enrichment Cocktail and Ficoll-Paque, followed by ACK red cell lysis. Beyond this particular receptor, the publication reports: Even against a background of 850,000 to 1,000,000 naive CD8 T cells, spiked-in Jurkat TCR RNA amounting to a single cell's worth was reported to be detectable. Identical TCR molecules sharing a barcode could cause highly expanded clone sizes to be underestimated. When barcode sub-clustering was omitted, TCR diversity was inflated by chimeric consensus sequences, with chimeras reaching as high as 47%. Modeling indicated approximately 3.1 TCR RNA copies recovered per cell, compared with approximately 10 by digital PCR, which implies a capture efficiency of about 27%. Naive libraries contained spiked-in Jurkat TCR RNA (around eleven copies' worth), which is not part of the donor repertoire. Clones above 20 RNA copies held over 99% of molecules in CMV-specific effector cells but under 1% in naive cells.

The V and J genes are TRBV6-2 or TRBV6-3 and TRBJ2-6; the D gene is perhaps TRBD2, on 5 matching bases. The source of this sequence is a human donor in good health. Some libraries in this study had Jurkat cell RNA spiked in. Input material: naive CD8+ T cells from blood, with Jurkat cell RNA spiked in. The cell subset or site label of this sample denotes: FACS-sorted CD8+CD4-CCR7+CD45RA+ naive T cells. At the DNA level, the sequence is TGTGCCAGCAGTTTCCGGACGCGGGCCAGCTCTGGGGCCAACGTCCTGACTTTC. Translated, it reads CASSFRTRASSGANVLTF.